Below, 10 T cell receptor beta chains from the same sample are listed, as sequenced in a study of cytomegalovirus exposure and HLA in healthy donors. 60 Vbeta and 13 Jbeta primers were used in PCR. The method was immunoSEQ multiplex PCR; TCRdb's version includes in-frame clones alone and lacks a portion of them. The sample yields about 160,000 clones, roughly 82% seen once. The sample comprised PBMCs. The source of these receptors is a man between 45 and 60 years old in good health and CMV-seropositive.

The V call is TRBV5-8, the J call TRBJ2-3; 13 positions agree with TRBD2. CDR1 and CDR2 (germline): SGHTS, YDEGEE. This CDR3 has 16 residues. The trim removed 4 bases at V and 2 bases at J, leaving 4 bases unmatched. The CDR3 here is CASSTLAGGPTDTQYF. Here the CDR3 DNA reads TGTGCCAGCAGCACACTAGCGGGAGGGCCCACAGATACGCAGTATTTT.

The chain is built from TRBV21-1 and TRBJ2-7; the table's D gene call, TRBD2, was not cross checked with the DNA. TRBV21-1 is annotated as a pseudogene. This CDR3 spans 17 amino acids. CDR3 in amino acids: CASSKCWEGREHHEQYF. The CDR3 coding sequence is TGTGCCAGCAGCAAATGCTGGGAGGGCAGGGAGCACCACGAGCAGTACTTC.

The rearrangement uses TRBV5-8 and TRBJ2-1; 10 nucleotides agree with TRBD2. Germline assignment: CDR1 SGHTS and CDR2 YDEGEE. Trimming cost V 0 bases and J 1 base; bases outside gene matches: 4. CDR3 length: 17 residues. The CDR3 loop reads CASSLVAGGISYNEQFF. The CDR3 region has the DNA TGTGCCAGCAGCTTGGTAGCGGGGGGCATTTCCTACAATGAGCAGTTCTTC.

This clone was seen once. The chain employs TRBV30 and TRBJ2-5, with a weak D call TRBD2 (5 bases). V gave up 4 bases and J gave up 1 base, with 16 bases separating them. This CDR3 has 15 residues. Germline V gene sequence: CDR1 GTSNPN, CDR2 SVGIG (reference sequence). Here the CDR3 DNA reads TGTGCCTGGAACCTTCGGACGGGGAGCCAAGAGACCCAGTACTTC. It yields the protein CAWNLRTGSQETQYF.

The chain combines TRBV5-1 with TRBJ2-3; D ambiguous. The CDR3 spans 16 residues. V was shortened by 0 bases and J by 0 bases, with 11 bases between the two germline ends. Germline assignment: CDR1 SGHRS and CDR2 YFSETQ. CDR3 amino acids: CASSLAGVASTDTQYF. The CDR3 DNA is TGCGCCAGCAGCTTGGCCGGAGTCGCCAGCACAGATACGCAGTATTTT.

The gene calls are TRBV10-3 and TRBJ1-3; D not certain. Deletions cut 7 bases from V and 4 bases from J, with 11 bases between. The germline V gene has CDR1 ENHRY and CDR2 SYGVKD. The CDR3 spans 13 residues. CDR3 loop: CAITLTLGNTIYF. CDR3 in DNA: TGTGCCATCACCTTGACACTGGGAAACACCATATATTTT.

J is TRBJ2-2 and V is TRBV29-1, with 9 bases lining up with TRBD2. Germline V lookup: CDR1 SQVTM, CDR2 ANQGSEA. The CDR3 covers 15 residues. Germline trimming cut 3 bases from V and 5 bases from J; bases unmatched to any gene: 7. The CDR3 DNA reads TGCAGCGTTGAGAGGCGGGGGGGCAAAACCGGGGAGCTGTTTTTT. It specifies CSVERRGGKTGELFF.

The J gene is TRBJ1-2, the V gene TRBV5-4, with TRBD1 identical over 8 bases. Germline trimming cut 0 bases from V and 8 bases from J; bases unmatched to any gene: 6. This CDR3 contains 14 residues. Germline assignment: CDR1 SGHNT and CDR2 YYREEE (reference sequence). The CDR3 protein is CASSLGTGIEGYTF. The CDR3 DNA sequence: TGTGCCAGCAGCTTGGGGACAGGGATAGAGGGCTACACCTTC.

V gene TRBV4-1 combines with J gene TRBJ2-1; 10 positions match TRBD2. This CDR3 region has 16 residues. In germline, CDR1 is MGHRA, CDR2 YSYEKL. V was pared by 2 bases and J by 4 bases, with 5 bases of the junction left unmatched. The CDR3 sequence is CASSQLSGRGYNEQFF. In DNA, the CDR3 is TGCGCCAGCAGCCAACTAAGCGGGAGGGGATACAATGAGCAGTTCTTC.

This rearrangement joins TRBV29-1 to TRBJ2-5; the match to TRBD2 covers 9 bases. V lost 2 bases, J lost 0 bases, and 10 bases stayed unmatched. The CDR3 has 17 amino acids. In germline, CDR1 is SQVTM, CDR2 ANQGSEA. In DNA, the CDR3 is TGCAGCGTTGAACCCCAGCAGCGGGGGGTCTACCAAGAGACCCAGTACTTC. The encoded protein is CSVEPQQRGVYQETQYF.